The next 20 T cell receptor beta chains were all read from a single sample in a study of T cell responses to AZD1222 COVID-19 vaccine. The method was immunoSEQ multiplex PCR; TCRdb's version includes in-frame clones alone and lacks a portion of them. The repertoire holds 150,000 or so clones, with around 89% as singletons. The sample consisted of peripheral blood, taken on day 0 of AZD1222 vaccination. These receptors were obtained from an adult in good health.

The chain links TRBV2 to TRBJ1-1; 11 bases are shared with TRBD1. Unmatched junction bases numbered 9, after V lost 9 bases and J lost 6 bases. The CDR3 length is 14 residues. Per the germline V gene, CDR1 is SNHLY and CDR2 is FYNNEI. The CDR3 region has the DNA TGTGCCAGTACTAAAGGACAGGGGGCGGCTGAAGCTTTCTTT. This sequence encodes CASTKGQGAAEAFF.

The rearrangement joins TRBV11-3 to TRBJ2-7; D is perhaps TRBD1 (6 bases). The germline CDR1 and CDR2 sequences are SGHNT and YENEEA. The germline V and J ends were trimmed by 3 bases and 3 bases, with 18 bases remaining between them. The CDR3 length is 16 residues. DNA of the CDR3: TGTGCCAGCAGCTTTAAAGCCAGGGGTCAATACTACGAGCAGTACTTC. This translates into CASSFKARGQYYEQYF. Supplemented by reference TRBV11-3 and TRBJ2-7, the full variable domain reads EAGVVQSPRYKIIEKKQPVAFWCNPISGHNTLYWYLQNLGQGPELLIRYENEEAVDDSQLPKDRFSAERLKGVDSTLKIQPAELGDSAVYLCASSFKARGQYYEQYFGPGTRLTVT.

This clone was counted only a few times. The chain combines TRBV3-1 (or the pseudogene TRBV3-2) with TRBJ1-5; the D is unclear. V gave up 1 base and J gave up 4 bases, with 5 bases separating them. This CDR3 comprises 13 residues. Germline V gives CDR1 LGHDT, CDR2 YNNKEL (reference sequence). CDR3 in amino acids: CASSQGQNQPQHF. The CDR3 region has the DNA TGTGCCAGCAGCCAAGGGCAGAATCAGCCCCAGCATTTT.

V gene TRBV28 combines with J gene TRBJ1-5; 7 bases are shared with TRBD1. The V gene end was trimmed by 5 bases and the J gene end by 3 bases; junction bases not matched to a gene: 10. The CDR3 totals 16 residues. Germline CDR1 MDHEN, CDR2 SYDVKM. As DNA, the CDR3 is TGTGCCAGCAGTCCCTTGACAGGGCCGGTCAATCAGCCCCAGCATTTT. Translation gives CASSPLTGPVNQPQHF.

The CDR3 here is CASSGLGGEPQHF. The CDR3 DNA reads TGTGCCAGCAGTGGGCTTGGCGGGGAGCCCCAGCATTTT. The rearrangement joins TRBV2 to TRBJ1-5; D gene ambiguous. The germline gives CDR1 SNHLY, CDR2 FYNNEI. V gave up 4 bases and J gave up 8 bases, with 12 bases separating them. The CDR3 is made up of 13 amino acids.

V usage is TRBV18 and J usage is TRBJ2-2; TRBD2 matches at 10 bases. V was pared by 6 bases and J by 0 bases, with 4 bases of the junction left unmatched. Per the germline V gene, CDR1 is KGHSH and CDR2 is LQKENI. The CDR3 loop spans 16 amino acids. The CDR3 loop is CASSFTSGANTGELFF. The CDR3 region has the DNA TGTGCCAGCTCGTTTACTAGCGGGGCGAACACCGGGGAGCTGTTTTTT.

V and J are TRBV29-1 and TRBJ1-2; the D is unclear. CDR1 is SQVTM, CDR2 ANQGSEA, per germline. Trimming stripped 8 bases from V and 0 bases from J, with 10 bases between. The CDR3 is 12 amino acids. DNA for the CDR3: TGCAGCCACCATACAGCTAACTATGGCTACACCTTC. Its protein product is CSHHTANYGYTF.

The V call is TRBV7-2, the J call TRBJ2-5; the D call may be TRBD1 or TRBD2 (6 bases each). The CDR3 length is 13 residues. Trimming pared 5 bases from V and 4 bases from J, leaving 11 bases between. The germline V gene encodes CDR1 SGHTA and CDR2 FQGNSA. This CDR3 is CASSKQGGETQYF. CDR3 DNA: TGTGCCAGCAGCAAACAGGGAGGAGAGACCCAGTACTTC.

V gene TRBV9 combines with J gene TRBJ2-3; 13 bases match TRBD2. Per germline, CDR1 SGDLS and CDR2 YYNGEE. CDR3 length: 17 residues. V was clipped by 4 bases and J by 2 bases; unmatched bases: 7. The CDR3 is CASSTGTSGMVTDTQYF. CDR3 sequence (DNA): TGTGCCAGCAGCACTGGGACTAGCGGGATGGTCACAGATACGCAGTATTTT. Variable domain in full (rest from reference TRBV9 and TRBJ2-3): DSGVTQTPKHLITATGQRVTLRCSPRSGDLSVYWYQQSLDQGLQFLIQYYNGEERAKGNILERFSAQQFPDLHSELNLSSLELGDSALYFCASSTGTSGMVTDTQYFGPGTRLTVL.

This clone has just a few counts. This chain links TRBV29-1 with TRBJ2-7; 8 bases match TRBD1. The CDR3 spans 13 residues. CDR1 and CDR2 from the germline V gene are SQVTM and ANQGSEA. Unmatched junction bases numbered 7, after V lost 6 bases and J lost 3 bases. CDR3 amino acids: CSVAGQGIYEQYF. The CDR3 coding sequence is TGCAGCGTGGCTGGACAGGGAATCTACGAGCAGTACTTC.

The chain has TRBV7-2 and TRBJ2-3; D not certain. Trimming took 1 base from V and 5 from J, leaving 10 bases between them. This CDR3 is built from 14 residues. Per germline, CDR1 SGHTA and CDR2 FQGNSA. CDR3 coding DNA: TGTGCCAGCAGCTTAGGGTCCACCGGAGATACGCAGTATTTT. It codes for CASSLGSTGDTQYF.

The table lists this clone with a count of one. The genes are TRBV2 and TRBJ1-3, with 7 bases matching TRBD1. V trimming: 3 bases; J trimming: 7 bases; junction bases outside the gene matches: 0. The CDR3 contains 12 residues. Per the germline V gene, CDR1 is SNHLY and CDR2 is FYNNEI. CDR3: CASSDRGNTIYF. The CDR3 region has the DNA TGTGCCAGCAGTGACAGGGGGAACACCATATATTTT.

The chain couples TRBV28 to TRBJ1-6, with D unresolved. Germline V gene data show CDR1 as MDHEN and CDR2 as SYDVKM. V was clipped by 7 bases and J by 6 bases, with 7 bases between them. The CDR3 covers 12 residues. The CDR3 bases are TGTGCCAGCAACAGCCTTAATTCACCCCTCCACTTT. As protein: CASNSLNSPLHF.

This rearrangement joins TRBV3-1 (or the pseudogene TRBV3-2) to TRBJ1-3; D is unclear. CDR1 and CDR2 from the germline V gene are LGHDT and YNNKEL (reference sequence). The CDR3 spans 14 residues. The ends were cut back, 4 bases at V and 14 bases at J, with 21 bases in the middle. As DNA, the CDR3 is TGTGCCAGCAGCCTAACGGACGGAGCATTCGGGGTATATTTT. Translated: CASSLTDGAFGVYF.

As DNA, the CDR3 is TGTGCCAGCAGTGACATGAACACTGAAGCTTTCTTT. Protein: CASSDMNTEAFF. The gene calls are TRBV6-1 and TRBJ1-1; no clear D gene. V lost 3 bases to trimming and J lost 0 bases, with 2 bases between them. The germline V gene encodes CDR1 MNHNS and CDR2 SASEGT. The CDR3 is 12 amino acids.

This chain connects TRBV19 to TRBJ2-3, with 8 bases lining up with TRBD1. CDR1 LNHDA and CDR2 SQIVND come from the germline V gene (reference sequence). The ends lost 3 bases at V and 7 bases at J; junction bases unmatched: 6. This CDR3 region has 14 residues. Here the CDR3 reads CASSIGQGENTQYF. In nucleotides, the CDR3 is TGTGCCAGTAGTATTGGACAGGGTGAAAATACGCAGTATTTT.

The genes are TRBV13 and TRBJ1-3, with D perhaps TRBD1 (5 bases). This CDR3 has 13 residues. V lost 11 bases, J lost 0 bases, and 11 bases lay in between. Looked up from germline, CDR1 is PRHDT and CDR2 is FYEKMQ (reference sequence). The CDR3 DNA is TGTGCCTCTCCGGGGGTCTCTGGAAACACCATATATTTT. Translating it yields CASPGVSGNTIYF.

The chain is built from TRBV9 and TRBJ2-5; TRBD2 is a possible D gene (5 bases). CDR1 and CDR2 from the germline V gene are SGDLS and YYNGEE. The length of the CDR3 is 16 residues. Trimming shortened V by 3 bases and J by 0 bases, and 15 bases separated the two germline ends. CDR3 bases: TGTGCCAGCAGCGGGGCCCGGGGTGGGTACCAAGAGACCCAGTACTTC. Amino acids: CASSGARGGYQETQYF.

V and J are TRBV19 and TRBJ1-1; no firm D call. CDR1 LNHDA and CDR2 SQIVND come from the germline V gene (reference sequence). V gave up 7 bases and J gave up 6 bases, with 18 bases separating them. The CDR3 consists of 14 residues. The CDR3 spells CASTWSSYSAEAFF. The CDR3 DNA sequence: TGTGCCAGTACCTGGTCGTCCTACTCGGCTGAAGCTTTCTTT. Drawing the rest from reference TRBV19 and TRBJ1-1, the complete variable domain is DGGITQSPKYLFRKEGQNVTLSCEQNLNHDAMYWYRQDPGQGLRLIYYSQIVNDFQKGDIAEGYSVSREKKESFPLTVTSAQKNPTAFYLCASTWSSYSAEAFFGQGTRLTVV.

The V call is TRBV14, the J call TRBJ1-1; D remains unclear. The CDR3 has 17 amino acids. V was clipped by 0 bases and J by 2 bases, with 16 bases between them. Per germline, CDR1 SGHDN and CDR2 FVKESK. The CDR3 DNA sequence: TGTGCCAGCAGCCAAGATGTAGGTTTCCAGGTAAACACTGAAGCTTTCTTT. Protein: CASSQDVGFQVNTEAFF.